This T cell receptor beta chain is drawn from a study of OX40 agonist ivuxolimab in advanced cancers. Study information: The patients' treatment was ivuxolimab, an agonistic anti-OX40 (CD134) antibody. Intravenous ivuxolimab at 0.01 to 10 mg/kg was given to patients every 2 weeks. In three patients, partial responses were observed, one with hepatocellular carcinoma and two with cutaneous melanoma. Study-wide findings and caveats: Partial responders at 0.1-3.0 mg/kg showed near-lowest clonal expansion.

The assay was immunoSEQ multiplex PCR, and TCRdb's table has in-frame clones only and misses some. The repertoire consists of around 15,000 clones, with 80% to 95% occurring once and the leading ten covering roughly 7.2%. CDR3 length: 13 amino acids. Trimming stripped 5 bases from V and 1 base from J, with 5 bases between. The V gene's germline CDR1 is SGHNT and CDR2 YENEEA. Notes on this clone: Its antigen is as yet unknown.

The genes are TRBV11-3 and TRBJ2-2; D not resolved. The TCR originated in an adult with an advanced solid tumor such as melanoma, head and neck, liver or kidney cancer. The sample here was CD4+ or CD8+ T cells sorted from blood, taken in a trial of the OX40 agonist ivuxolimab. CDR3 coding DNA: TGTGCCAGCAGCGATGGGAACACCGGGGAGCTGTTTTTT. Its protein is CASSDGNTGELFF.